This T cell receptor (beta chain) derives from a study of cytomegalovirus exposure and HLA in healthy donors. Regarding the study as a whole: The authors later linked a missense DCLRE1C variant to TCR beta V- and J-gene trimming.

The study ran its PCR with 60 Vbeta and 13 Jbeta primers. This table comes from immunoSEQ multiplex PCR, and its TCRdb copy is limited to in-frame clones, with some not included. The sample lists about 120,000 clones; 74% were seen once. Details on this clone: The antigen is not known.

The material sequenced was PBMCs. This receptor was taken from a human donor in good health.

The CDR3 coding sequence is TGTGCCAGCAGTTTAGCGGGAGAGCGAGCCGGGGAGCTGTTTTTT. It translates to CASSLAGERAGELFF. The chain recombines TRBV6-6 with TRBJ2-2, with 9 bases fitting TRBD2. Germline-derived CDR1 and CDR2 are MNHNY and SVGAGI (reference sequence). This CDR3 region has 15 residues. With 4 bases clipped from V and 6 bases from J, the junction kept 6 bases outside the gene matches.